Ten or more counts support the clone carrying this T cell receptor beta chain. What it binds is unknown. The sample originates from a study of T cells after yellow fever vaccination. The study, taken as a whole, reports: Booster sampling recovered most clones from primary vaccination (under 98% CD4, around 88% CD8).

The CDR3 is 17 residues long. The V end was cut by 3 bases, the J end by 2 bases, with 17 bases between. CDR1 and CDR2 (germline): LGHNT, FRNRAP. Generation of TCR cDNA used 5'RACE template switching (which added a universal primer site and UMIs). TCRdb analysed the 5' RACE reads with MiXCR anew, one entry per CDR3 protein. The table shows approximately 110,000 distinct CDR3 sequences, with 7.4% occurring only once. This material consisted of CD4+ T cells sorted from PBMCs, taken 9 to 11 days after the first yellow fever vaccination. The chain carries TRBV12-5 and TRBJ2-1; possible D gene TRBD1, 5 bases. The clonotype comes from a man aged 18-30 years who received the YFV17D yellow fever vaccine. The CDR3 spells CASGFTAGNGAYNEQFF. CDR3 DNA sequence: TGTGCTAGTGGTTTTACTGCAGGGAATGGGGCCTACAATGAGCAGTTCTTC.